This is a list of T cell receptor beta chains from one sample in a study of naive and memory T cell subsets. TCRdb ran MiXCR on the 5' RACE reads and lists one entry per CDR3 protein. The sample consists of tens of thousands of distinct CDR3 sequences, around 7.3% of them appearing once. These receptor sequences come from a male donor in good health. The CDR3 runs from the conserved cysteine through the conserved F or W. A D gene is named only where the DNA matches it firmly. Rows give clone size only sometimes, using once, few, many, or a class for an expanded clone.

size: many; J: TRBJ2-3; V: TRBV27; D: TRBD2; DNA: TGTGCCAGCAGTTTTGTGACTAGCGGGGGGGCGGCAGATACGCAGTATTTT; CDR3: CASSFVTSGGAADTQYF
size: NA; J: TRBJ2-5; V: TRBV6-5; D: TRBD2; DNA: TGTGCCAGCAGTTACCCACGGGGGGGTTCGGGAGAGACCCAGTACTTC; CDR3: CASSYPRGGSGETQYF
size: many; J: TRBJ2-1; V: TRBV20-1; D: NA; DNA: TGCAGTGCTAGATGGAGGGGGCTACACAATGAGCAGTTCTTC; CDR3: CSARWRGLHNEQFF
size: NA; J: TRBJ2-7; V: TRBV6-6; D: NA; DNA: TGTGCCAGCAGTTATGGCGGACACTCCTCCGAGCAGTACTTC; CDR3: CASSYGGHSSEQYF
size: many; J: TRBJ2-3; V: TRBV29-1; D: TRBD1; DNA: TGCAGCGGGAGCTCAGGGGGCACGGATACGCAGTATTTT; CDR3: CSGSSGGTDTQYF
size: NA; J: TRBJ1-2; V: TRBV5-1; D: NA; DNA: TGCGCCAGCAGCTTGAGTTCCGGTATCCAGGGCTACACCTTC; CDR3: CASSLSSGIQGYTF
size: NA; J: TRBJ1-4; V: TRBV7-9; D: TRBD1; DNA: TGTGCCAGCAGCTTAAGTGGACAGGTTAATGAAAAACTGTTTTTT; CDR3: CASSLSGQVNEKLFF
size: many; J: TRBJ2-5; V: TRBV29-1; D: NA; DNA: TGCAGCGCTGAGAGTCGATCAGGCGTCGTTTCCCAGTACTTC; CDR3: CSAESRSGVVSQYF
size: NA; J: TRBJ2-5; V: TRBV27; D: NA; DNA: TGTGCCAGCAGGGGGCTGGGACGGGAGACCCAGTACTTC; CDR3: CASRGLGRETQYF
size: few; J: TRBJ1-2; V: TRBV12-3/TRBV12-4; D: NA; DNA: TGTGCCAGCAGACCACAGGGCGGATATGGCTACACCTTC; CDR3: CASRPQGGYGYTF
size: few; J: TRBJ1-2; V: TRBV29-1; D: NA; DNA: TGCAGCGTTGATCGGGGAGGGGCCTATGGCTACACCTTC; CDR3: CSVDRGGAYGYTF
size: NA; J: TRBJ2-2; V: TRBV30; D: NA; DNA: TGTGCCTGGAGTGGAGGGTGCCTCATCGGGGAGCTGTTTTTT; CDR3: CAWSGGCLIGELFF
size: few; J: TRBJ2-7; V: TRBV3-1; D: NA; DNA: TGTGCCAGCAGCCAAGATGGGAGTATAGGGGACGAGCAGTACTTC; CDR3: CASSQDGSIGDEQYF
size: NA; J: TRBJ1-1; V: TRBV6-2/TRBV6-3; D: NA; DNA: TGTGCCAGCAGTGTCCTGTTGGGCACTGAAGCTTTCTTT; CDR3: CASSVLLGTEAFF
size: many; J: TRBJ2-1; V: TRBV29-1; D: TRBD2; DNA: TGCAGCTTGACCGGGACTAGCGGGGCATCCTACAATGAGCAGTTCTTC; CDR3: CSLTGTSGASYNEQFF
size: few; J: TRBJ2-3; V: TRBV6-5; D: NA; DNA: TGTGCCAGCAGTTACTCGAGACTTTCGGAAAGCGATACGCAGTATTTT; CDR3: CASSYSRLSESDTQYF
size: few; J: TRBJ2-7; V: TRBV5-1; D: TRBD1; DNA: TGCGCCAGCAGCTCAACAGGGGGCTTCGACGAGCAGTACTTC; CDR3: CASSSTGGFDEQYF
size: few; J: TRBJ2-1; V: TRBV29-1; D: NA; DNA: TGCAGCGTTGAAGATCAAAACGGGTACGAGCAGTTCTTC; CDR3: CSVEDQNGYEQFF
size: NA; J: TRBJ1-1; V: TRBV5-6; D: NA; DNA: TGTGCCAGCAGCCGACGGAGGCGGGTGAACACTGAAGCTTTCTTT; CDR3: CASSRRRRVNTEAFF
size: many; J: TRBJ2-1; V: TRBV7-9; D: NA; DNA: TGTGCCAGCAGCCCAACTCCGTTTGGGACCAAAGACAATGAGCAGTTCTTC; CDR3: CASSPTPFGTKDNEQFF
size: NA; J: TRBJ2-1; V: TRBV29-1; D: TRBD2; DNA: TGCAGCGTTCAGACTAGCGGGAGCATATATGAGCAGTTCTTC; CDR3: CSVQTSGSIYEQFF
size: NA; J: TRBJ2-3; V: TRBV6-1; D: NA; DNA: TGTGCCAGCAGTGATCTTGGCTTCACAGATACGCAGTATTTT; CDR3: CASSDLGFTDTQYF
size: NA; J: TRBJ1-2; V: TRBV7-2; D: NA; DNA: TGTGCCAGCAGCTTTGACAGCTATGGCTACACCTTC; CDR3: CASSFDSYGYTF
size: many; J: TRBJ2-5; V: TRBV20-1; D: TRBD2; DNA: TGCAGTGCTAGAGCGGGGGGGCGCCAAGAGACCCAGTACTTC; CDR3: CSARAGGRQETQYF
size: few; J: TRBJ1-2; V: TRBV29-1; D: NA; DNA: TGCAGCGTTGAGACAGCTCCCTATGGCTACACCTTC; CDR3: CSVETAPYGYTF
size: many; J: TRBJ2-2; V: TRBV6-5; D: NA; DNA: TGTGCCAGCAGTTACTCCACCGGGGAGCTGTTTTTT; CDR3: CASSYSTGELFF
size: few; J: TRBJ1-1; V: TRBV12-3/TRBV12-4; D: TRBD1; DNA: TGTGCCAGCAGGGTCGACAGGGTCGATACTGAAGCTTTCTTT; CDR3: CASRVDRVDTEAFF
size: many; J: TRBJ2-1; V: TRBV28; D: TRBD2; DNA: TGTGCCAGCAGACCTATGGGGGAGGGCCCTCACAATGAGCAGTTCTTC; CDR3: CASRPMGEGPHNEQFF
size: many; J: TRBJ2-7; V: TRBV29-1; D: NA; DNA: TGCAGCGTTGAGGGGCAGGGGACTCCCTACGAGCAGTACTTC; CDR3: CSVEGQGTPYEQYF
size: few; J: TRBJ1-5; V: TRBV6-5; D: NA; DNA: TGTGCCACAACGAGGAGTTATGATCAGCCCCAGCATTTT; CDR3: CATTRSYDQPQHF
size: NA; J: TRBJ2-2; V: TRBV3-1; D: TRBD1; DNA: TGTGCCAGCAGCCAACGGACAGGGAACACCGGGGAGCTGTTTTTT; CDR3: CASSQRTGNTGELFF
size: NA; J: TRBJ1-5; V: TRBV2; D: NA; DNA: TGTGCCAGCAGTGAAGCGTTAAGCAATCAGCCCCAGCATTTT; CDR3: CASSEALSNQPQHF
size: many; J: TRBJ1-4; V: TRBV3-1; D: NA; DNA: TGTGCCAGCAGCCAAGATTTCGGGAAGACTAATGAAAAACTGTTTTTT; CDR3: CASSQDFGKTNEKLFF
size: few; J: TRBJ1-2; V: TRBV3-1; D: NA; DNA: TGTGCCAGCAGGCAACTCGATGGCTACACCTTC; CDR3: CASRQLDGYTF
size: many; J: TRBJ1-1; V: TRBV5-1; D: NA; DNA: TGCGCCAGCAGCTTGACTGACATCCTGAACACTGAAGCTTTCTTT; CDR3: CASSLTDILNTEAFF
size: many; J: TRBJ2-5; V: TRBV28; D: NA; DNA: TGTGCCAGCAACGCCAGGGATGAGACCCAGTACTTC; CDR3: CASNARDETQYF
size: few; J: TRBJ2-2; V: TRBV12-3/TRBV12-4; D: NA; DNA: TGTGCCAGCATCCCCATGCGGAGCGCACCGAACACCGGGGAGCTGTTTTTT; CDR3: CASIPMRSAPNTGELFF
size: many; J: TRBJ1-2; V: TRBV6-5; D: NA; DNA: TGTGCCAGCAGTTCCCCCCGACGAATACACTATGGCTACACCTTC; CDR3: CASSSPRRIHYGYTF
size: NA; J: TRBJ1-1; V: TRBV12-5; D: NA; DNA: TGTGCTAGTGCCATATACGGGGGCGGCGGAGGGGAAGCTTTCTTT; CDR3: CASAIYGGGGGEAFF
size: many; J: TRBJ2-2; V: TRBV18; D: NA; DNA: TGTGCCAGCTCACCTGGAGAAGGGGCGGTCACCGGGGAGCTGTTTTTT; CDR3: CASSPGEGAVTGELFF
size: few; J: TRBJ1-4; V: TRBV7-9; D: NA; DNA: TGTGCCAGCAGCCCGGCCGGGGTGGATGCAAAACTGTTTTTT; CDR3: CASSPAGVDAKLFF
size: NA; J: TRBJ2-3; V: TRBV7-9; D: NA; DNA: TGTGCCAGCAGCGCGCCAGGTTCTAGCACAGATACGCAGTATTTT; CDR3: CASSAPGSSTDTQYF
size: many; J: TRBJ2-1; V: TRBV27; D: NA; DNA: TGTGCCAGCAGTTTGGGGGCCGGGTCTTCAAATGAGCAGTTCTTC; CDR3: CASSLGAGSSNEQFF
size: many; J: TRBJ2-7; V: TRBV4-1; D: TRBD2; DNA: TGCGCCAGCAGCCAAGATTGGGAGGGAGCACTCGAGAGGCACTTC; CDR3: CASSQDWEGALERHF
size: NA; J: TRBJ2-7; V: TRBV7-9; D: TRBD1; DNA: TGTGCCAGCAGCTTTATAATGGGGACAGATGTTTCCTACGAGCAGTACTTC; CDR3: CASSFIMGTDVSYEQYF
size: NA; J: TRBJ1-1; V: TRBV19; D: TRBD1; DNA: TGTGCCAGGGGACAGCCTGTGAACACTGAAGCTTTCTTT; CDR3: CARGQPVNTEAFF
size: few; J: TRBJ1-2; V: TRBV29-1; D: NA; DNA: TGCAGCGTTGAAGTGAACCACCAGGGAGACGGCTACACCTTC; CDR3: CSVEVNHQGDGYTF
size: medium-sized; J: TRBJ2-5; V: TRBV20-1; D: TRBD1; DNA: TGCAGTGCCACGGACAGGGAACCAATGTATGAGACCCAGTACTTC; CDR3: CSATDREPMYETQYF
size: few; J: TRBJ1-5; V: TRBV25-1; D: NA; DNA: TGTGCCAGCAGTGCGGCCCAGGGGACTCAGCCCCAGCATTTT; CDR3: CASSAAQGTQPQHF
size: NA; J: TRBJ2-7; V: TRBV7-9; D: NA; DNA: TGTGCCAGCAGGGATGACGGGATTCCCTACGAGCAGTACTTC; CDR3: CASRDDGIPYEQYF
size: few; J: TRBJ1-4; V: TRBV18; D: NA; DNA: TGTGCCAGCTCACTCAGAATGGCGTCGGGCCGTGAAAAACTGTTTTTT; CDR3: CASSLRMASGREKLFF
size: few; J: TRBJ1-1; V: TRBV7-2; D: NA; DNA: TGTGCCAGCAGCTCCTGGAACACTGAAGCTTTCTTT; CDR3: CASSSWNTEAFF
size: few; J: TRBJ1-4; V: TRBV29-1; D: NA; DNA: TGCAGCGTTACAGGTTCAACTAATGAAAAACTGTTTTTT; CDR3: CSVTGSTNEKLFF
size: NA; J: TRBJ2-7; V: TRBV6-2/TRBV6-3; D: TRBD2; DNA: TGTGCCAGCAGTTCCCGGACTAGCGGGGGGAACGAGCAGTACTTC; CDR3: CASSSRTSGGNEQYF
size: many; J: TRBJ2-3; V: TRBV29-1; D: TRBD2; DNA: TGCAGCGTTGTTTCGACTAGCGGGGGACCAACAGATACGCAGTATTTT; CDR3: CSVVSTSGGPTDTQYF
size: many; J: TRBJ2-2; V: TRBV19; D: NA; DNA: TGTGCCAGTAGTATGGGCCACACCGGGGAGCTGTTTTTT; CDR3: CASSMGHTGELFF
size: many; J: TRBJ2-3; V: TRBV29-1; D: TRBD1; DNA: TGCAGCGTCGCAGGGGGACGCACAGATACGCAGTATTTT; CDR3: CSVAGGRTDTQYF
size: NA; J: TRBJ2-3; V: TRBV7-9; D: TRBD2; DNA: TGTGCCAGCAGCTTAGGCGGGAGCTCGTATACGCAGTATTTT; CDR3: CASSLGGSSYTQYF
size: NA; J: TRBJ2-7; V: TRBV5-5; D: NA; DNA: TGTGCCAGCAGCTTGGGCGGGACAGCAGCTTACGAGCAGTACTTC; CDR3: CASSLGGTAAYEQYF
size: NA; J: TRBJ2-1; V: TRBV7-7; D: NA; DNA: TGTGCCAGCAGCTTAGACCCCGCGAGCTACAATGAGCAGTTCTTC; CDR3: CASSLDPASYNEQFF